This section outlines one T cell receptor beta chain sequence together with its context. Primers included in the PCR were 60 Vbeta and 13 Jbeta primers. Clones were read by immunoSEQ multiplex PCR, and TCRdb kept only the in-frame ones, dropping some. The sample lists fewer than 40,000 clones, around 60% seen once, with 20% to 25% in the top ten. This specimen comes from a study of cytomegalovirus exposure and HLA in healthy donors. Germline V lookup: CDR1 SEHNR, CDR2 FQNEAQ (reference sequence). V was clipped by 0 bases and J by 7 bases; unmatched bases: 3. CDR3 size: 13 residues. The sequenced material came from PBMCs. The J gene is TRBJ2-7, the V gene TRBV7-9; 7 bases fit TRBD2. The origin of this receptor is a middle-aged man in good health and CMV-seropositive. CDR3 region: CASSLAGGREQYF. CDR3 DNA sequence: TGTGCCAGCAGCTTAGCCGGGGGGAGAGAGCAGTACTTC.